A single sample gave rise to the 9 T cell receptor beta chains below, sequenced in a study of T cell responses to AZD1222 COVID-19 vaccine. The protocol was immunoSEQ multiplex PCR, while the TCRdb copy is restricted to in-frame clones and leaves out a portion. The sample has some 150,000 clones; 93% are singletons. This specimen was peripheral blood, taken on day 0 of MenACWY control vaccination. These TCRs come from an adult in good health.

The chain combines TRBV7-9 with TRBJ2-5, with 10 bases fitting TRBD1. V lost 8 bases to trimming and J lost 5 bases; unmatched junction nucleotides: 8. The CDR3 sequence is 14 residues long. The germline V gene encodes CDR1 SEHNR and CDR2 FQNEAQ (reference sequence). CDR3 residues: CASCPGTGDETQYF. CDR3 sequence (DNA): TGTGCCAGCTGCCCCGGGACAGGGGACGAGACCCAGTACTTC.

V gene TRBV11-3 combines with J gene TRBJ2-5; 9 bases align to TRBD1. Germline V gene lookup returns CDR1 SGHNT and CDR2 YENEEA. V shed 4 bases, J shed 5 bases, and the junction held 2 bases outside the gene matches. This CDR3 is 13 amino acids long. CDR3 sequence (DNA): TGTGCCAGCAGCTATGGGACAGGGGAGACCCAGTACTTC. Translation: CASSYGTGETQYF.

The chain employs TRBV4-2 and TRBJ2-1; TRBD2 matches 11 bases. J gave up 7 bases and V 4 bases, and 15 bases lay outside the gene matches. Germline V lookup: CDR1 LGHNA, CDR2 YNFKEQ. CDR3 length: 18 amino acids. The CDR3 nucleotides are TGTGCCAGCAGCCCCCGGTGGAATAGCGGGAGGGCAGTAAATGAGCAGTTCTTC. Translating gives CASSPRWNSGRAVNEQFF.

The V call is TRBV5-6, the J call TRBJ2-7, with D maybe TRBD2 (5 bases). Germline CDR1 reads SGHDT; CDR2 reads YYEEEE. V lost 5 bases, J lost 4 bases, and 10 bases lay in between. The CDR3 runs to 12 residues. The DNA for the CDR3 is TGTGCCAGCAGTCAGCCGGGATACGAGCAGTACTTC. Its translation is CASSQPGYEQYF.

This sequence joins TRBV5-1 and TRBJ2-1; D is uncertain. CDR1 is SGHRS, CDR2 YFSETQ, per germline. V was cut by 5 bases and J by 8 bases, with 14 bases left in between. The CDR3 totals 13 residues. The CDR3 region is CASSSYFLHEQFF. Written as DNA, the CDR3 is TGCGCCAGCAGTTCTTACTTTTTGCATGAGCAGTTCTTC.

The chain has TRBV28 and TRBJ1-2; D call uncertain. The ends were cut back, 5 bases at V and 7 bases at J, with 14 bases in the middle. CDR3 length: 13 amino acids. Germline values: CDR1 MDHEN, CDR2 SYDVKM. This CDR3 reads CASSGIEVPGYTF. The DNA of the CDR3 is TGTGCCAGCAGTGGTATAGAGGTCCCTGGCTACACCTTC.

The chain is built from TRBV5-1 and TRBJ1-6; D unclear. Per the germline V gene, CDR1 is SGHRS and CDR2 is YFSETQ. V lost 0 bases to trimming and J lost 0 bases, with 7 bases between them. CDR3 length: 16 amino acids. The CDR3 sequence is CASSLGESSYNSPLHF. Written as DNA, the CDR3 is TGCGCCAGCAGCTTGGGGGAAAGCTCCTATAATTCACCCCTCCACTTT.

The rearrangement uses TRBV24-1 and TRBJ1-2, with TRBD1 matching 8 bases. The V segment lost 5 bases and the J segment 7 bases; nucleotides outside the gene matches: 11. Germline CDR1 is KGHDR and CDR2 is SFDVKD. This CDR3 has 15 amino acids. The CDR3 protein is CATSATDRGSGGYTF. As DNA, the CDR3 is TGTGCCACCAGTGCTACCGACAGGGGTTCAGGTGGCTACACCTTC.

The chain is built from TRBV6-1 and TRBJ1-6; tentatively, D is TRBD1 (5 bases). The germline gives CDR1 MNHNS, CDR2 SASEGT. The CDR3 length is 14 residues. V lost 5 bases and J lost 5, with 10 bases in between. The CDR3 bases are TGTGCCAGCAGTTATTCGGGGGATAATTCACCCCTCCACTTT. It yields the protein CASSYSGDNSPLHF.